The 20 T cell receptor beta chains below come from one sample, sequenced in a study of cytomegalovirus exposure and HLA in healthy donors. 60 Vbeta and 13 Jbeta primers were used in PCR. Method: immunoSEQ multiplex PCR; TCRdb's copy keeps in-frame clones and lacks some. The sample holds 100,000 to 150,000 clones, over 60% seen once. The sample taken for sequencing was PBMCs. The receptor set was obtained from a human donor in good health.

The chain links TRBV7-9 to TRBJ2-7; 9 positions match TRBD1. The V and J ends lost 5 bases and 0 bases, in that order; junction bases with no gene match: 5. This CDR3 is built from 15 residues. The germline gives CDR1 SEHNR, CDR2 FQNEAQ (reference sequence). CDR3 sequence reads: CASSLQQGASYEQYF. The DNA of the CDR3 is TGTGCCAGCAGCCTCCAACAGGGGGCCTCCTACGAGCAGTACTTC. The variable domain in full, completed from reference TRBV7-9 and TRBJ2-7, reads DTGVSQNPRHKITKRGQNVTFRCDPISEHNRLYWYRQTLGQGPEFLTYFQNEAQLEKSRLLSDRFSAERPKGSFSTLEIQRTEQGDSAMYLCASSLQQGASYEQYFGPGTRLTVT.

The CDR3 loop is CASSNNRGKGTEAFF. The DNA of the CDR3 is TGTGCCAGTAGTAACAACAGGGGTAAAGGAACTGAAGCTTTCTTT. This rearrangement joins TRBV19 to TRBJ1-1; 7 positions match TRBD1. The CDR3 is made up of 15 amino acids. Germline CDR1 reads LNHDA; CDR2 reads SQIVND (reference sequence). J gave up 5 bases and V 4 bases, and 10 bases lay outside the gene matches.

This clone appeared a single time. This chain links TRBV29-1 with TRBJ2-7, with 10 bases that match TRBD1. The CDR3 contains 12 residues. From germline, CDR1 is SQVTM and CDR2 ANQGSEA. Trimming at V came to 4 bases and at J to 3 bases, leaving 0 bases not matched to a gene. The CDR3 sequence: CSVGTGGYEQYF. In DNA form, the CDR3 reads TGCAGCGTTGGGACAGGGGGCTACGAGCAGTACTTC.

The chain employs TRBV4-2 and TRBJ1-4; D remains unclear. V was trimmed by 3 bases and J by 4 bases, leaving 15 bases between them. In germline, CDR1 is LGHNA, CDR2 YNFKEQ. CDR3 length: 16 amino acids. This CDR3 reads CASSQLRGSGNEKLFF. In DNA, the CDR3 is TGTGCCAGCAGCCAGCTCCGAGGGTCAGGTAATGAAAAACTGTTTTTT.

This clone has only a few counts. This sequence joins TRBV5-6 and TRBJ1-2; TRBD1 might be the D (5 bases). V dropped 0 bases and J dropped 0 bases, with 9 bases sitting between them. Per the germline V gene, CDR1 is SGHDT and CDR2 is YYEEEE. The CDR3 spans 15 residues. The CDR3 sequence: CASSLVGGANYGYTF. For the CDR3, the DNA is TGTGCCAGCAGCTTGGTCGGGGGAGCTAACTATGGCTACACCTTC. Full variable domain (outside the CDR3, taken from reference TRBV5-6 and TRBJ1-2): DAGVTQSPTHLIKTRGQQVTLRCSPKSGHDTVSWYQQALGQGPQFIFQYYEEEERQRGNFPDRFSGHQFPNYSSELNVNALLLGDSALYLCASSLVGGANYGYTFGSGTRLTVV.

The sample holds a few counts of this clone. This CDR3 reads CASSLLRGRRYNEQFF. In DNA, the CDR3 is TGTGCCAGCAGCTTATTGAGGGGGCGAAGGTACAATGAGCAGTTCTTC. This chain connects TRBV11-2 to TRBJ2-1, with TRBD1 matching 7 bases. Trimming removed 2 bases from V and 4 bases from J; junction bases left unmatched: 8. The germline CDR1 and CDR2 sequences are SGHAT and FQNNGV. This CDR3 has 16 residues.

This clone appeared a few times. The chain carries TRBV4-1 and TRBJ1-1; D might be TRBD1 (5 bases). V was cut by 1 base and J by 1 base, with 10 bases left in between. This CDR3 is built from 15 residues. Looked up from germline, CDR1 is MGHRA and CDR2 is YSYEKL. The CDR3: CASSQGQGWNTEAFF. The DNA of the CDR3 is TGCGCCAGCAGCCAAGGCCAGGGATGGAACACTGAAGCTTTCTTT.

This clone was seen more than once but under ten times. The chain is built from TRBV4-1 and TRBJ2-7; 7 nucleotides match TRBD1. Germline V gene lookup returns CDR1 MGHRA and CDR2 YSYEKL. CDR3 length: 14 amino acids. V lost 2 bases, J lost 5 bases, and 6 bases stayed unmatched. The CDR3 DNA sequence: TGCGCCAGCAGCCAAACGGACAGGTGGGACGAGCAGTACTTC. It translates to CASSQTDRWDEQYF.

The V gene is TRBV5-1, the J gene TRBJ2-1, with D possibly being TRBD2 (6 bases). Germline V CDR1 and CDR2: SGHRS, YFSETQ. CDR3 length: 15 residues. V shed 0 bases and J shed 3 bases, with 10 bases lying between them. Here the CDR3 DNA reads TGCGCCAGCAGCTTGGAGCGGGTCGACTACAATGAGCAGTTCTTC. Encoded protein: CASSLERVDYNEQFF.

The chain is built from TRBV7-9 and TRBJ2-4, with a tentative D call TRBD2 (6 bases). V was cut by 2 bases and J by 0 bases, with 11 bases left in between. Germline V gene sequence: CDR1 SEHNR, CDR2 FQNEAQ (reference sequence). The CDR3 runs to 16 residues. The CDR3 DNA reads as TGTGCCAGCAGCTTAACGCGGGATTTAGCCAAAAACATTCAGTACTTC. Translating gives CASSLTRDLAKNIQYF.

V usage is TRBV28 and J usage is TRBJ2-7; possibly TRBD1 for D (6 bases). Trimming took 3 bases from V and 0 from J, leaving 12 bases between them. Germline CDR1 is MDHEN and CDR2 is SYDVKM. The CDR3 consists of 15 residues. In DNA form, the CDR3 reads TGTGCCAGCAGTTTTTACAGGACAGCCTCCTACGAGCAGTACTTC. It codes for CASSFYRTASYEQYF.

Worth noting for this clone: The CDR3 does not close with the conserved phenylalanine or tryptophan, likely indicating a read error. J is TRBJ1-2 and V is TRBV6-1, with 9 bases lining up with TRBD1. The CDR3 covers 15 residues. CDR1 MNHNS and CDR2 SASEGT come from the germline V gene. CDR3: CASSEAGQGPYGYTV. The CDR3 bases are TGTGCCAGCAGCGAAGCGGGACAGGGTCCCTATGGCTACACCGTC.

V is TRBV5-6 and J is TRBJ2-3, with 11 bases fitting TRBD1. V was pared by 2 bases and J by 3 bases, with 5 bases of the junction left unmatched. The germline gives CDR1 SGHDT, CDR2 YYEEEE. The length of the CDR3 is 16 residues. The CDR3 DNA reads as TGTGCCAGCAGCTTAGGGACAGGGGGTTCTACAGATACGCAGTATTTT. This sequence encodes CASSLGTGGSTDTQYF.

Only a few counts were recorded for this clone. The V and J genes are TRBV4-1 and TRBJ1-4; D possibly corresponds to TRBD1 (5 bases). Per the germline V gene, CDR1 is MGHRA and CDR2 is YSYEKL. Trimming removed 0 bases from V and 5 bases from J, with 10 bases in between. The CDR3 runs to 15 residues. Written as DNA, the CDR3 is TGCGCCAGCAGCCAAGAGGCAGGGTTAAATGAAAAACTGTTTTTT. This encodes CASSQEAGLNEKLFF.

The V gene is TRBV6-1, the J gene TRBJ1-6; D is possibly TRBD1 (6 bases). The CDR3 extends over 13 amino acids. Trimming pared 6 bases from V and 8 bases from J, leaving 11 bases between. Germline CDR1 is MNHNS and CDR2 is SASEGT. The DNA of the CDR3 is TGTGCCAGCAGCCGAGGGGGGGATTCACCCCTCCACTTT. It encodes CASSRGGDSPLHF.

Concerning this clone itself: Other DNA sequences from this sample encode an identical CDR3 as well. The rearrangement joins TRBV5-6 to TRBJ2-3, with D hard to call. Trimming took off 1 base at V and 4 bases at J, with 4 bases between the two ends. Germline values: CDR1 SGHDT, CDR2 YYEEEE. The CDR3 has 12 residues. The chain's CDR3 is CASSLSADTQYF. The CDR3 nucleotides read TGTGCCAGCAGCTTGTCGGCAGATACGCAGTATTTT.

This clone was counted only a few times. The sample carries other DNA sequences with the same CDR3. V usage is TRBV6-1 and J usage is TRBJ1-2; 10 bases line up with TRBD1. The CDR3 contains 13 residues. The trim removed 3 bases at V and 7 bases at J, leaving 2 bases unmatched. CDR1 and CDR2 from the germline V gene are MNHNS and SASEGT. The CDR3 protein is CASSDRDRGGYTF. In DNA, the CDR3 is TGTGCCAGCAGTGACCGGGACAGGGGTGGCTACACCTTC.

CDR3 in amino acids: CASRFGTGGSETQYF. CDR3 DNA sequence: TGTGCCAGTAGGTTCGGGACAGGGGGATCGGAGACCCAGTACTTC. The genes are TRBV19 and TRBJ2-5; 11 bases are shared with TRBD1. This CDR3 is built from 15 residues. Unmatched junction bases numbered 8, after V lost 6 bases and J lost 5 bases. Germline values: CDR1 LNHDA, CDR2 SQIVND (reference sequence).

This clone was detected only a few times. The genes are TRBV19 and TRBJ2-1; D is perhaps TRBD1 (5 bases). CDR3 length: 13 residues. V lost 5 bases, J lost 8 bases, and 13 bases lay in between. Germline loops: CDR1 LNHDA, CDR2 SQIVND (reference sequence). CDR3 residues: CASSPQGVDEQFF. In nucleotides, the CDR3 is TGTGCCAGTAGTCCCCAGGGTGTCGATGAGCAGTTCTTC.

This clone was recorded only once. This chain connects TRBV5-1 to TRBJ2-1; 9 bases map to TRBD1. Trimming took 4 bases from V and 8 from J; bases not matched to a gene: 10. The CDR3 spans 15 residues. CDR1 and CDR2 (germline): SGHRS, YFSETQ. The CDR3 nucleotides are TGCGCCAGCAGCACCTACAGGGGGCTGATAGATGAGCAGTTCTTC. Protein product: CASSTYRGLIDEQFF. The full variable domain, with the rest looked up from reference TRBV5-1 and TRBJ2-1, is KAGVTQTPRYLIKTRGQQVTLSCSPISGHRSVSWYQQTPGQGLQFLFEYFSETQRNKGNFPGRFSGRQFSNSRSEMNVSTLELGDSALYLCASSTYRGLIDEQFFGPGTRLTVL.